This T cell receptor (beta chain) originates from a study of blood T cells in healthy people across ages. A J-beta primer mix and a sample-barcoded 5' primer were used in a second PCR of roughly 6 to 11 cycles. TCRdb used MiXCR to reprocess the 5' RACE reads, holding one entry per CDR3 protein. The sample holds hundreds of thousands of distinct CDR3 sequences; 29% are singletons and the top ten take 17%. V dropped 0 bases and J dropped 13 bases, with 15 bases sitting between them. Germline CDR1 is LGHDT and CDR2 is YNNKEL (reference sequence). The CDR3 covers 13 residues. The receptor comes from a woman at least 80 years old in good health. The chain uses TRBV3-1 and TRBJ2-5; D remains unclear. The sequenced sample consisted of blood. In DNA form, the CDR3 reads TGTGCCAGCAGCCAAGACGTACCTGTCCTGCTGTACTTC. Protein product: CASSQDVPVLLYF.